Listed below are T cell receptor beta chains from one sample, sequenced in a study of blood T cell repertoires in COVID-19. Produced via immunoSEQ multiplex PCR; TCRdb's table is partial and in-frame only. The profile shows fewer than 300,000 clones, around 82% of them singletons. The sequencing input was peripheral blood. The origin of the receptors is a woman between 45 and 60 years old who had recovered from COVID-19. Each CDR3 is given with its conserved first and last residue. Fields, in order: J gene, D gene, V gene, clone size, CDR3 DNA, CDR3 protein. A D gene is named only where the DNA matches it firmly. Rows give clone size only sometimes, using once, few, many, or a class for an expanded clone.

j_gene: TRBJ2-7
d_gene: -
v_gene: TRBV9
abundance: -
CDR3nt: TGTGCCAGCAGCGTAGGGACAGAAGACTACGAGCAGTACTTC
CDR3aa: CASSVGTEDYEQYF

j_gene: TRBJ2-1
d_gene: TRBD1
v_gene: TRBV4-1
abundance: -
CDR3nt: TGCGCCAGCAGCCAATACTTCCCGGGACAGGGGAGCAATGAGCAGTTCTTC
CDR3aa: CASSQYFPGQGSNEQFF

j_gene: TRBJ1-4
d_gene: TRBD1
v_gene: TRBV28
abundance: -
CDR3nt: TGTGCCAGCAGTCCGGACAGGGTGATGAATGAAAAACTGTTTTTT
CDR3aa: CASSPDRVMNEKLFF

j_gene: TRBJ2-3
d_gene: -
v_gene: TRBV5-5
abundance: -
CDR3nt: TGTGCCAGCAGATCTAGTGGCGATACGCAGTATTTT
CDR3aa: CASRSSGDTQYF

j_gene: TRBJ2-1
d_gene: -
v_gene: TRBV19
abundance: -
CDR3nt: TGTGCCAGTAGTATTAGGGGTGGCAATGAGCAGTTCTTC
CDR3aa: CASSIRGGNEQFF

j_gene: TRBJ1-5
d_gene: TRBD1
v_gene: TRBV19
abundance: -
CDR3nt: TGTGCCAGTAGCTTGGGACAGGGGTCCCAGCCCCAGCATTTT
CDR3aa: CASSLGQGSQPQHF

j_gene: TRBJ2-3
d_gene: -
v_gene: TRBV28
abundance: -
CDR3nt: TGTGCCAGCAGTCCCAGGGCACTCACAGATACGCAGTATTTT
CDR3aa: CASSPRALTDTQYF

j_gene: TRBJ2-7
d_gene: -
v_gene: TRBV23-1
abundance: once
CDR3nt: TGCGCCAGCACCTTGGCACAGGGAAAAGGCTCCTACGAGCAGTACTTC
CDR3aa: CASTLAQGKGSYEQYF

j_gene: TRBJ2-7
d_gene: -
v_gene: TRBV27
abundance: -
CDR3nt: TGTGCCAGCAGTTTAAACAGGGATCCCTACGAGCAGTACTTC
CDR3aa: CASSLNRDPYEQYF

j_gene: TRBJ1-2
d_gene: -
v_gene: TRBV5-5
abundance: -
CDR3nt: TGTGCCAGCAGCTTGGGGTCAGGGAACCGCTATGGCTACACCTTC
CDR3aa: CASSLGSGNRYGYTF

j_gene: TRBJ2-3
d_gene: -
v_gene: TRBV28
abundance: -
CDR3nt: TGTGCCAGCAGGTCTGGGACTTCTCACACAGATACGCAGTATTTT
CDR3aa: CASRSGTSHTDTQYF

j_gene: TRBJ1-4
d_gene: TRBD1
v_gene: TRBV5-5
abundance: -
CDR3nt: TGTGCCAGCAGTCCGTCCCGGTGGGACAGGAAAGAAAAACTGTTTTTT
CDR3aa: CASSPSRWDRKEKLFF

j_gene: TRBJ2-1
d_gene: -
v_gene: TRBV4-3
abundance: -
CDR3nt: TGCGCCAGCAGCCAAGGCGGGCAGGCCGATGAGCAGTTCTTC
CDR3aa: CASSQGGQADEQFF

j_gene: TRBJ2-5
d_gene: TRBD2
v_gene: TRBV7-3
abundance: -
CDR3nt: TGTGCCAGCAGCTTAACGGCTAGCGGGGGGCAGACCCAGTACTTC
CDR3aa: CASSLTASGGQTQYF

j_gene: TRBJ2-2
d_gene: TRBD1
v_gene: TRBV12-5
abundance: -
CDR3nt: TGTGCTAGTGGTTGGGGGACAGAGAACACCGGGGAGCTGTTTTTT
CDR3aa: CASGWGTENTGELFF

j_gene: TRBJ1-6
d_gene: TRBD1
v_gene: TRBV6-5
abundance: -
CDR3nt: TGTGCCAGCAGTTACTCTGGGACAGGGAATTCACCCCTCCACTTT
CDR3aa: CASSYSGTGNSPLHF

j_gene: TRBJ2-7
d_gene: TRBD2
v_gene: TRBV6-4
abundance: -
CDR3nt: TGTGCCAGTGGGGGACTAGCGGGCGAGCAGTACTTC
CDR3aa: CASGGLAGEQYF

j_gene: TRBJ1-1
d_gene: -
v_gene: TRBV12-3/TRBV12-4
abundance: -
CDR3nt: TGTGCCAGCAGTTTTATGAACACTGAAGCTTTCTTT
CDR3aa: CASSFMNTEAFF

j_gene: TRBJ2-7
d_gene: -
v_gene: TRBV5-1
abundance: -
CDR3nt: TGCGCCAGCAGCCTTTATTCGCCCGGTATCGGCGAGCAGTACTTC
CDR3aa: CASSLYSPGIGEQYF

j_gene: TRBJ2-4
d_gene: -
v_gene: TRBV18
abundance: -
CDR3nt: TGTGCCAGCTCACCGGCCTTAGCCAAAAACATTCAGTACTTC
CDR3aa: CASSPALAKNIQYF